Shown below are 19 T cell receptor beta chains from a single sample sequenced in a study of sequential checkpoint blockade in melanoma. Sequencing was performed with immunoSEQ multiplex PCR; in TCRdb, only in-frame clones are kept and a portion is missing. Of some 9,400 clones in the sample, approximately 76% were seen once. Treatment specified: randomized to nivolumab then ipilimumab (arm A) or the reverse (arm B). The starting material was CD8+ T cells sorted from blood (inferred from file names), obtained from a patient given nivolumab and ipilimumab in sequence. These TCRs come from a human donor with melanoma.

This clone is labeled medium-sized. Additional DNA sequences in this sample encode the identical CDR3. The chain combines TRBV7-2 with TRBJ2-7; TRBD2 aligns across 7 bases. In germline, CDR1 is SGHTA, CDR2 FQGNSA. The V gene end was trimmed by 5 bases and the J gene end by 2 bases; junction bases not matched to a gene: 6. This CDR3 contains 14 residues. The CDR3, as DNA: TGTGCCAGCAGCCACCCGGGGGGTACCTACGAGCAGTACTTC. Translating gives CASSHPGGTYEQYF. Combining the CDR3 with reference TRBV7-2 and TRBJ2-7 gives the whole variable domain GAGVSQSPSNKVTEKGKDVELRCDPISGHTALYWYRQSLGQGLEFLIYFQGNSAPDKSGLPSDRFSAERTGGSVSTLTIQRTQQEDSAVYLCASSHPGGTYEQYFGPGTRLTVT.

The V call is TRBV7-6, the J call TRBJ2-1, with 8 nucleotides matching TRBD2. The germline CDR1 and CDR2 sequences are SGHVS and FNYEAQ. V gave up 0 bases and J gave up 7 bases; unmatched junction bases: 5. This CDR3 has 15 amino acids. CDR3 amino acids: CASSLASGDGNEQFF. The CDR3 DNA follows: TGTGCCAGCAGCTTAGCTAGCGGGGATGGGAATGAGCAGTTCTTC.

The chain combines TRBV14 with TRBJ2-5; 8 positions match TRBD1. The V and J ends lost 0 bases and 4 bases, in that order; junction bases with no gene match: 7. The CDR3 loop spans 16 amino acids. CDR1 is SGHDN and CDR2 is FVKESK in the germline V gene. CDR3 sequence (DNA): TGTGCCAGCAGCCAAGATATGGGCAGGGGGCGAGAGACCCAGTACTTC. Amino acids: CASSQDMGRGRETQYF.

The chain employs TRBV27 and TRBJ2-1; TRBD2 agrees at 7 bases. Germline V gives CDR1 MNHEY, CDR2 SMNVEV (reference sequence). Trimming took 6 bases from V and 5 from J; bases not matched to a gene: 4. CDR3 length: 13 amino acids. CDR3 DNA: TGTGCCAGCAGCCCGGGACTACACAATGAGCAGTTCTTC. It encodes CASSPGLHNEQFF.

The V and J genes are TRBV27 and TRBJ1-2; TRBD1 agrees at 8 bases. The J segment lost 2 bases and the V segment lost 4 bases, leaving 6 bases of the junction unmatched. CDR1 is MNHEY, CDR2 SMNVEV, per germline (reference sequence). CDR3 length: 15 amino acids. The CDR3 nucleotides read TGTGCCAGCAGTTCATCAGGGGGCCCCAACTATGGCTACACCTTC. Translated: CASSSSGGPNYGYTF.

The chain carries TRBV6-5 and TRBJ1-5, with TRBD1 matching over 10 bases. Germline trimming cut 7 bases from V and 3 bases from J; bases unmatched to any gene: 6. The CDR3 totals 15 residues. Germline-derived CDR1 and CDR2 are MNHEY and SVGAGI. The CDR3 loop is CASKPGTGDNQPQHF. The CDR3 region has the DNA TGTGCCAGCAAACCGGGGACAGGGGACAATCAGCCCCAGCATTTT.

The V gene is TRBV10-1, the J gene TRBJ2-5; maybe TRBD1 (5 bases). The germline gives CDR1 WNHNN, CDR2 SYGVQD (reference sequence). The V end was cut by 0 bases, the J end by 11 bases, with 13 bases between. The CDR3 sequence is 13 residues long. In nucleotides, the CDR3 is TGCGCCAGCAGTGAGTCCCAGGGTGTGGAGCAGTACTTC. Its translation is CASSESQGVEQYF.

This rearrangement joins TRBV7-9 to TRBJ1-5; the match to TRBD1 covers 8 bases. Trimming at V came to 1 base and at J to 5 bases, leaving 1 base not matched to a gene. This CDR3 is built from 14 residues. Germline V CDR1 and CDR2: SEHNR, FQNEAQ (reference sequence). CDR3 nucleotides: TGTGCCAGCAGCTTAGAACAGGGGGATCAGCCCCAGCATTTT. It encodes CASSLEQGDQPQHF.

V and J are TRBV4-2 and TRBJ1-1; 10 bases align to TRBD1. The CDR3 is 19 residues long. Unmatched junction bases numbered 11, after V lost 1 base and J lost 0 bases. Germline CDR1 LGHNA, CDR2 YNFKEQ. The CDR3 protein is CASSQAFGTGEKVNTEAFF. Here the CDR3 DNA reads TGTGCCAGCAGCCAAGCGTTTGGGACAGGGGAGAAGGTGAACACTGAAGCTTTCTTT.

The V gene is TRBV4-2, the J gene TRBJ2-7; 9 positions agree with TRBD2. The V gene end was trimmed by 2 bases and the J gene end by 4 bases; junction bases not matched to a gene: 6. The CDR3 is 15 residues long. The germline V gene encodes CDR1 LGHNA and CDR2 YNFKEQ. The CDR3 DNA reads TGTGCCAGCAGCCAACTAGCGGGAACAGGTTACGAGCAGTACTTC. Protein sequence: CASSQLAGTGYEQYF.

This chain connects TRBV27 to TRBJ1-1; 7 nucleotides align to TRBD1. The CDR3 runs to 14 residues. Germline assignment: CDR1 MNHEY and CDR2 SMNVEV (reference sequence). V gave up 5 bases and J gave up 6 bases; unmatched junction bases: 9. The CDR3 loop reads CASSPTPTGSEAFF. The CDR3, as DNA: TGTGCCAGCAGTCCGACCCCGACAGGGTCTGAAGCTTTCTTT.

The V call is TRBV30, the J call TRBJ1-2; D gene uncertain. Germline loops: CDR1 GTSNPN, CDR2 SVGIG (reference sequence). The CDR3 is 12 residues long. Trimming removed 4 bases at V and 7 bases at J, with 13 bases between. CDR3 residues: CAWTWAYRGYTF. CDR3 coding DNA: TGTGCCTGGACCTGGGCCTACCGTGGCTACACCTTC.

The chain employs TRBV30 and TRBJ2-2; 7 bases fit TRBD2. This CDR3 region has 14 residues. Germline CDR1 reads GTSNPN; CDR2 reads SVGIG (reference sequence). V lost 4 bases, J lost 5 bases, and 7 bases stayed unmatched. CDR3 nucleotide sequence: TGTGCCTGGACCGGCGGGAGTGTGACCGGGGAGCTGTTTTTT. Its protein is CAWTGGSVTGELFF.

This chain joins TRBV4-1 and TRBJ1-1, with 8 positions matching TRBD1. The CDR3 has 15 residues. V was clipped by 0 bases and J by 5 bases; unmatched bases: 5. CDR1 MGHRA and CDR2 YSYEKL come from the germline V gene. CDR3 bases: TGCGCCAGCAGCCAAGAGGCAGGGGGCAAAACTGAAGCTTTCTTT. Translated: CASSQEAGGKTEAFF.

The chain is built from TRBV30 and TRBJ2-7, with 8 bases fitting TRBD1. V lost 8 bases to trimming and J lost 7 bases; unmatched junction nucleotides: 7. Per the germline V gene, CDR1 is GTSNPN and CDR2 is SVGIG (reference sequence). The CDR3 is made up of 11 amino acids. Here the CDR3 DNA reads TGTGCCACATGGACAGGGTTAGAGCAGTACTTC. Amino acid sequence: CATWTGLEQYF.

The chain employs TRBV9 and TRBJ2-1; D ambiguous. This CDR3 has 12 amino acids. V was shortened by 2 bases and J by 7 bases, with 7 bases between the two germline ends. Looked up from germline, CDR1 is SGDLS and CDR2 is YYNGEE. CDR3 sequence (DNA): TGTGCCAGCAGCGTCTTCGAGAATGAGCAGTTCTTC. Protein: CASSVFENEQFF. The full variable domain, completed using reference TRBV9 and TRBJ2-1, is DSGVTQTPKHLITATGQRVTLRCSPRSGDLSVYWYQQSLDQGLQFLIQYYNGEERAKGNILERFSAQQFPDLHSELNLSSLELGDSALYFCASSVFENEQFFGPGTRLTVL.

The CDR3 sequence: CASSDGTGTYNEQFF. CDR3 coding DNA: TGTGCCAGCAGTGACGGGACAGGGACCTACAATGAGCAGTTCTTC. The chain uses TRBV6-1 and TRBJ2-1, with 9 bases aligning to TRBD1. The germline V gene encodes CDR1 MNHNS and CDR2 SASEGT. V lost 3 bases and J lost 2; bases outside the gene matches: 2. The CDR3 sequence is 15 residues long.

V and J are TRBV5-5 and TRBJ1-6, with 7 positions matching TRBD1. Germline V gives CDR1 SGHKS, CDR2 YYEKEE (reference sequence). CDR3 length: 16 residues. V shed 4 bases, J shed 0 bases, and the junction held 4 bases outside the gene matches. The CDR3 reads CASSDRASSYNSPLHF. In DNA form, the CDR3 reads TGTGCCAGCAGCGACAGGGCGAGCTCCTATAATTCACCCCTCCACTTT.

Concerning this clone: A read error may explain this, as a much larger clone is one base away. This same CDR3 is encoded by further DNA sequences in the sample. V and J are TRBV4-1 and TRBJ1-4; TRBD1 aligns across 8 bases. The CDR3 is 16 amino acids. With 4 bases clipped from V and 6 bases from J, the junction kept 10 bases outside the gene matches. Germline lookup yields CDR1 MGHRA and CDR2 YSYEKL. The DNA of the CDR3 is TGCGCCAGCAGCCGCCTGACCGGGACAGGAGATGAAAAACTGTTTTTT. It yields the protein CASSRLTGTGDEKLFF.